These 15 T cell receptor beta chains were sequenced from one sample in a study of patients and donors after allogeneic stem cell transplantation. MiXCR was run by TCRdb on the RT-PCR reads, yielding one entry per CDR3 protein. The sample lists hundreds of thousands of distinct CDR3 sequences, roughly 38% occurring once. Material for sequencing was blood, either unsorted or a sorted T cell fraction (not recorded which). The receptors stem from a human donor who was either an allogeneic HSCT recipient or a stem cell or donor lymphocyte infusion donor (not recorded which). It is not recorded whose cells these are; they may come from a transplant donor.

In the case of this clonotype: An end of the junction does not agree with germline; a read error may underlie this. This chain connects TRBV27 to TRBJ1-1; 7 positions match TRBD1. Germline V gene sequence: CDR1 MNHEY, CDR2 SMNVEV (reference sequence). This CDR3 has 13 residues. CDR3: CARRRDSTLEAFF. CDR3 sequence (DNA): TGTGCCCGCAGGAGGGACAGTACCCTTGAAGCTTTCTTT.

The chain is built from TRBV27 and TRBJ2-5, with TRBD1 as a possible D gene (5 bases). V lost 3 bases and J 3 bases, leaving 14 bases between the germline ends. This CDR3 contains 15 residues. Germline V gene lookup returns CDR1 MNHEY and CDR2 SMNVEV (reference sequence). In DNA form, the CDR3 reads TGTGCCAGCAGTTTCAAACAGACAGCAGAAGAGACCCAGTACTTC. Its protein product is CASSFKQTAEETQYF.

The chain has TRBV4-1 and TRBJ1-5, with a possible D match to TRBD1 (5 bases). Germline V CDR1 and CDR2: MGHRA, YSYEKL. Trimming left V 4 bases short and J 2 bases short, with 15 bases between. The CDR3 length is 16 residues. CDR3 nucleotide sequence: TGCGCCAGCAGCCCCTCCCCAGGGCCGGGCAATCAGCCCCAGCATTTT. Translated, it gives CASSPSPGPGNQPQHF.

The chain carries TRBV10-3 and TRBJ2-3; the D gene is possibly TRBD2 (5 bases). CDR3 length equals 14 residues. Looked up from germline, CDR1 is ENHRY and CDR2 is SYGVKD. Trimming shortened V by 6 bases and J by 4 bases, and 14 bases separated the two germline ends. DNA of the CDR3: TGTGCCATCAGGGGCGGGCCCACAGCAGATACGCAGTATTTT. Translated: CAIRGGPTADTQYF.

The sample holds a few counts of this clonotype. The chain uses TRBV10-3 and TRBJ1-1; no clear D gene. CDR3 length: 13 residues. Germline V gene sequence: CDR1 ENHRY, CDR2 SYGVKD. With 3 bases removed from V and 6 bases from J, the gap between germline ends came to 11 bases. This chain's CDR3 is CAISDRRVAEAFF. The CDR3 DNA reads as TGTGCCATCAGTGACAGGCGGGTCGCTGAAGCTTTCTTT.

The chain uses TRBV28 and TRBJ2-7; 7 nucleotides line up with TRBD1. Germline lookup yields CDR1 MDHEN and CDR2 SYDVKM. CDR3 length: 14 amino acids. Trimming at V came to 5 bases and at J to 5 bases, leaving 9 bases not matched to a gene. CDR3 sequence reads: CASSGPGQNDEQYF. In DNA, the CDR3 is TGTGCCAGCAGTGGACCGGGACAGAACGACGAGCAGTACTTC.

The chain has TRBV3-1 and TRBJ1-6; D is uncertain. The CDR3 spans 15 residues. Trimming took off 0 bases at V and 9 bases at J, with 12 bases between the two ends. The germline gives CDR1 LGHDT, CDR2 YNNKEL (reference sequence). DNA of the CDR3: TGTGCCAGCAGCCAAGATCCAACGGGAGCTTCACCCCTCCACTTT. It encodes CASSQDPTGASPLHF.

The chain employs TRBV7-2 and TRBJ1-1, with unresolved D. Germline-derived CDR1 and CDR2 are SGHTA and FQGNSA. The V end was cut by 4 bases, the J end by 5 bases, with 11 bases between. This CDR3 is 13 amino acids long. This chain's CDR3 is CASSSYGSTEAFF. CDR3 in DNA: TGTGCCAGCAGCTCATACGGGAGTACTGAAGCTTTCTTT.

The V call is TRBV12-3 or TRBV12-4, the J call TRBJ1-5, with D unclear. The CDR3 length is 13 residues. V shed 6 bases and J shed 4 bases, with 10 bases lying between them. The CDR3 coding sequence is TGTGCCAGCAGCCGCGCTCTGAATCAGCCCCAGCATTTT. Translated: CASSRALNQPQHF.

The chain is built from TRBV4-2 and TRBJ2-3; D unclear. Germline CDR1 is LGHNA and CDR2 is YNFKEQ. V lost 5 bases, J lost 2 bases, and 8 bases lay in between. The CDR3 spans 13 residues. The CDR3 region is CASSNSPTDTQYF. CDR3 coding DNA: TGTGCCAGCAGCAACAGCCCCACAGATACGCAGTATTTT.

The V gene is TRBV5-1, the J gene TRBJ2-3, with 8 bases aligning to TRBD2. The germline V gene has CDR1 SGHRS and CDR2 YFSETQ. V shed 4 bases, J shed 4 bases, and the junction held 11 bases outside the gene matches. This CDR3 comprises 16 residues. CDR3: CASSLPGLENADTQYF. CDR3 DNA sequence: TGCGCCAGCAGCCTACCGGGACTAGAAAATGCAGATACGCAGTATTTT.

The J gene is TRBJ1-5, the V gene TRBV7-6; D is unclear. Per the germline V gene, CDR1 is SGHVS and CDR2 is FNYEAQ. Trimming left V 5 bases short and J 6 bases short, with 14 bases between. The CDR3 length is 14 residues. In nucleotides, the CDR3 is TGTGCCAGCAGCCAACTCCCGGGGAGTCAGCCCCAGCATTTT. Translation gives CASSQLPGSQPQHF.

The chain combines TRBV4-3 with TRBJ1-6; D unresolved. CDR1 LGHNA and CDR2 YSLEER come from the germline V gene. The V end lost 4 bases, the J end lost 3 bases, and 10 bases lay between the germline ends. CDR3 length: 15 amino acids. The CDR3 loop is CASSRAGRYNSPLHF. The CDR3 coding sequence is TGCGCCAGCAGCCGCGCGGGCCGCTATAATTCACCCCTCCACTTT.

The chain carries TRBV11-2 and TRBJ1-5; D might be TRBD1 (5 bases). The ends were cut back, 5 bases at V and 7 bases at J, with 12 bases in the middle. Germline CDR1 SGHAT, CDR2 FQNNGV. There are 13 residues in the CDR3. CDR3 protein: CASSRGGEQPQHF. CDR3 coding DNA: TGTGCCAGCAGCCGGGGAGGGGAGCAGCCCCAGCATTTT.

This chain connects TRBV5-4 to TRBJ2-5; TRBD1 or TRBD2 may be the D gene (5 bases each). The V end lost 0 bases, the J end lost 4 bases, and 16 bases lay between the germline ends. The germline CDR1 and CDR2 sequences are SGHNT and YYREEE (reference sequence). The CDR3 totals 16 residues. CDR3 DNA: TGTGCCAGCAGCTTGGATGGGGGAAGGTGGATAGAGACCCAGTACTTC. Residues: CASSLDGGRWIETQYF.